What follows is one TCR beta chain and its context. It lacks a known antigen. Base qualities are not at hand, and no much larger clone is one base apart. This entry is derived from a study of identical twins (dated by TCRdb to the mid-2010s). Regarding the research as a whole: TCR alpha and beta repertoires from monozygotic twins, unrelated adults of various ages and cord blood were deep-sequenced to test whether fetal clonotypes persist. To rule out contamination, the twin experiments were replicated at different times with different library preparation protocols.

Findings and caveats that apply to the study as a whole: In monozygotic twins, recombination models systematically underestimated out-of-frame TCR alpha sharing, but the models matched the sharing seen between unrelated individuals. Compared with coincidental sharing between unrelated individuals, out-of-frame TCR alpha sequences shared between twins showed an excess of sequences with low generation probability. Because the same donors could not be followed over many years, the conclusions depended on cross-sectional statistical analysis. Abundant cord blood beta clonotypes carried fewer insertions; young adult naive repertoires showed a weaker similar trend, while memory repertoires showed none. The excess sharing between twins in beta out-of-frame sequences was weaker because fewer shared sequences reduced the signal-to-noise ratio. Zero-insertion analyses could be partly confounded by invariant T cells such as MAIT and iNKT, although diverse VJ usage argued against such confounding for most clonotypes.

The CDR3 numbers 18 residues from cysteine through phenylalanine. CDR3 DNA is the only sequence kept; it has 54 bases, read in frame from the first base. Germline trimming amounts to 0 bases on V and 5 bases on J, with 13 as the count of junction bases outside the gene matches. Looking up the germline V gene (reference sequence) yields CDR1 LGHDT and CDR2 YNNKEL. All donors were healthy Caucasians. Miltenyi CD45RO+ enrichment and human naive T-cell isolation kits were used to isolate memory (CD45RO+) and naive T cells from PBMC. Library prep was done by 5' RACE. Sequenced on an Illumina HiSeq 2000. Template switching added a universal primer binding site, and the final cDNA carried a unique molecular identifier that allowed TCR cDNA molecules to be counted accurately. Specific primers in the conserved constant-segment region were used to synthesize first-strand cDNA for the TCR alpha and beta chains. To control for contamination, every cDNA library was double barcoded, receiving both a SMART-Mk sample barcode and Illumina barcodes. TruSeq adapter sequences and Illumina sample barcodes were added in two successive PCR steps. TCR alpha and beta cDNA libraries were sequenced on the Illumina HiSeq platform with custom primers. The study's own analysis went as follows. Unique molecular identifiers were extracted from raw reads with MiGEC, and CDR3 positions were determined with MiXCR. Recombination models were inferred per individual with the repgenHMM and IGoR tools using an EM algorithm. Shared clonotype analysis was performed with the tcR package in R, normalizing sharing by the product of cloneset sizes. Out-of-frame nonproductive sequences were analyzed to study raw recombination free of thymic and clonal selection effects. TCRdb ran its own pipeline on the public reads, namely fastp trimming at Q25 and MiXCR clone calling, and kept in-frame beta chains. Identical CDR3 protein sequences are pooled into one entry, listed with their most common genes and DNA. V and J calls and clone size were set by TCRdb, not the authors. Present in this sample are about 200,000 distinct CDR3 sequences, over 8% of which were seen just once. The biggest ten clones account for 5% to 5.5% of the sample.

Sequencing was done on a sample of memory (CD45RO+) T cells sorted from blood. The sample's cell subset or site label, in plain terms: CD45RO+ enriched T cells. The sequence is built from TRBV3-1 and TRBJ2-5; 9 junctional bases match TRBD2. This receptor was taken from a woman aged 18-29 years in good health. The nucleotide sequence is given as TGTGCCAGCAGCCAAGATCTTCTCAGGCGGGGGGGTGGGGAGACCCAGTACTTC. The translation is CASSQDLLRRGGGETQYF.